Shown below are 3 T cell receptor beta chains from a single sample sequenced in a study of T cell responses to AZD1222 COVID-19 vaccine (dated by TCRdb to the early 2020s). Library creation used the immunoSEQ multiplex PCR assay. Here the immuneACCESS table is served through TCRdb, limited to in-frame sequences with V and J called. Missing clones are a known gap in these copies; in checked studies unresolved V genes cover under half, and the rest lacks a known reason. The sample table shows 78,000 or so clones, and around 80% are seen once. The ten biggest clones cover 45% to 50% of the sample. In light of the paper, this sample's time point label describes: about 28 days (+/-7) after the second vaccine dose. Specimen: peripheral blood, collected 28 days after the second AZD1222 dose. The receptors shown here come from an adult who received the AZD1222 COVID-19 vaccine.

This clone was recorded once. V is TRBV9 and J is TRBJ1-3; 7 positions agree with TRBD1. Germline CDR1 SGDLS, CDR2 YYNGEE. The V segment lost 4 bases and the J segment 0 bases; nucleotides outside the gene matches: 4. The CDR3 runs to 15 residues. CDR3 nucleotide sequence: TGTGCCAGCAGCCAGGGACAGTTCTCTGGAAACACCATATATTTT. Its translation is CASSQGQFSGNTIYF.

This clone was seen more than once but under ten times. This chain links TRBV6-5 with TRBJ1-1; D remains ambiguous. Germline-derived CDR1 and CDR2 are MNHEY and SVGAGI. Trimming cost V 0 bases and J 1 base, with 9 bases left between them. The CDR3 extends over 15 amino acids. Here the CDR3 reads CASSYSRFGNTEAFF. As DNA, the CDR3 is TGTGCCAGCAGTTACTCGAGATTCGGGAACACTGAAGCTTTCTTT.

The rearrangement joins TRBV7-8 to TRBJ1-5; 7 bases line up with TRBD1. Unmatched junction bases numbered 3, after V lost 4 bases and J lost 0 bases. Germline CDR1 is SGHVS and CDR2 is FQNEAQ. The CDR3 extends over 15 amino acids. The CDR3: CASSSGQNSNQPQHF. For the CDR3, the DNA is TGTGCCAGCAGCTCGGGACAGAATAGCAATCAGCCCCAGCATTTT.